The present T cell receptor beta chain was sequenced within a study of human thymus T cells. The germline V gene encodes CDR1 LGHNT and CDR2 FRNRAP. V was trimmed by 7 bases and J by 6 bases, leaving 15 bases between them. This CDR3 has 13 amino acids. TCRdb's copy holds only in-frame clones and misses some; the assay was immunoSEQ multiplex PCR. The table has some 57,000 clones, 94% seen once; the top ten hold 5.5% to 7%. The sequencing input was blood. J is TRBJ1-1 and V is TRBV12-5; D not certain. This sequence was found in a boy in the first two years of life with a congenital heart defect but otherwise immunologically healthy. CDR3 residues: CASVKYEIPEAFF. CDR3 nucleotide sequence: TGTGCTAGTGTTAAATACGAAATCCCTGAAGCTTTCTTT.